The 27 T cell receptor beta chains presented below share a single source sample, sequenced in a study of shared clonotypes between healthy human individuals. Measured with immunoSEQ multiplex PCR; TCRdb has only the in-frame clones, and not every one. The sample lists about 490,000 clones, around three quarters occurring once. Sequenced: PBMCs. The receptors shown here come from a woman in her thirties or forties in good health. Some clones in this sample may be carry-over from other donors' samples.

The rearrangement uses TRBV11-2 and TRBJ2-5, with D possibly TRBD2 on 5 matching bases. CDR1 is SGHAT, CDR2 FQNNGV, per germline. The CDR3 consists of 14 residues. V was trimmed by 4 bases and J by 5 bases, leaving 14 bases between them. The chain's CDR3 is CASSSLPSWETQYF. The CDR3 DNA is TGTGCCAGCAGCTCCCTGCCTAGCTGGGAGACCCAGTACTTC.

V gene TRBV7-2 combines with J gene TRBJ2-7; TRBD2 matches 7 bases. The germline V gene has CDR1 SGHTA and CDR2 FQGNSA. The CDR3 sequence is 16 residues long. The V gene end was trimmed by 2 bases and the J gene end by 6 bases; junction bases not matched to a gene: 13. This CDR3 is CASSLMALAVDGEQYF. CDR3 nucleotide sequence: TGTGCCAGCAGCTTAATGGCGCTAGCGGTAGACGGCGAGCAGTACTTC.

CDR3 nucleotides: TGTGCCAGCAGTTTCAACCCCCGAAGGACTAGCGGGAGAGGGGGACAGGAGACCCAGTACTTC. It yields the protein CASSFNPRRTSGRGGQETQYF. This chain uses TRBV28 with TRBJ2-5, with 13 positions matching TRBD2. The germline V gene has CDR1 MDHEN and CDR2 SYDVKM. The CDR3 is 21 residues long. The V and J ends lost 3 bases and 5 bases, in that order; junction bases with no gene match: 21.

This sequence joins TRBV10-3 and TRBJ2-2; D is unresolved. Germline V gene data show CDR1 as ENHRY and CDR2 as SYGVKD. Trimming pared 2 bases from V and 2 bases from J, leaving 3 bases between. This CDR3 spans 13 amino acids. CDR3 in amino acids: CAISEKNTGELFF. The CDR3, as DNA: TGTGCCATCAGTGAGAAAAACACCGGGGAGCTGTTTTTT.

The chain joins TRBV2 to TRBJ1-2; D remains unclear. The CDR3 sequence is 14 residues long. V shed 0 bases and J shed 8 bases, with 13 bases lying between them. Germline CDR1 SNHLY, CDR2 FYNNEI. CDR3 protein: CASSEARRAEGYTF. The CDR3 DNA sequence: TGTGCCAGCAGTGAAGCGCGGCGGGCGGAAGGCTACACCTTC. The full variable domain, its missing parts supplied by reference TRBV2 and TRBJ1-2, is EPEVTQTPSHQVTQMGQEVILRCVPISNHLYFYWYRQILGQKVEFLVSFYNNEISEKSEIFDDQFSVERPDGSNFTLKIRSTKLEDSAMYFCASSEARRAEGYTFGSGTRLTVV.

V is TRBV27 and J is TRBJ2-1; D is unresolved. Trimming left V 3 bases short and J 0 bases short, with 12 bases between. Germline values: CDR1 MNHEY, CDR2 SMNVEV (reference sequence). The CDR3 loop spans 16 amino acids. CDR3: CASSFFTTSSYNEQFF. In nucleotides, the CDR3 is TGTGCCAGCAGTTTCTTCACTACGAGCTCCTACAATGAGCAGTTCTTC.

The chain carries TRBV7-9 and TRBJ1-5; D perhaps matches TRBD1 (6 bases). With 1 base removed from V and 7 bases from J, the gap between germline ends came to 17 bases. In germline, CDR1 is SEHNR, CDR2 FQNEAQ (reference sequence). The CDR3 is 16 amino acids. The CDR3 nucleotides read TGTGCCAGCAGCTTAGGGGGCAGGGGAACGAGGCAGCCCCAGCATTTT. Its translation: CASSLGGRGTRQPQHF.

This chain links TRBV7-9 with TRBJ2-7; tentative D call: TRBD2 (5 bases). V was clipped by 0 bases and J by 3 bases, with 15 bases between them. The CDR3 length is 16 residues. The germline V gene has CDR1 SEHNR and CDR2 FQNEAQ (reference sequence). The CDR3 is CASSLAREGLLYEQYF. DNA of the CDR3: TGTGCCAGCAGCTTAGCGAGGGAAGGACTCCTCTACGAGCAGTACTTC.

The rearrangement links TRBV6-1 to TRBJ2-1, with 10 bases lining up with TRBD2. The junction had 3 bases not matched to a gene; V was cut back by 4 bases and J by 3 bases. This CDR3 is built from 15 residues. The germline V gene encodes CDR1 MNHNS and CDR2 SASEGT. CDR3 loop: CASSGGLADYNEQFF. CDR3 nucleotide sequence: TGTGCCAGCAGTGGAGGACTAGCGGACTACAATGAGCAGTTCTTC.

The V gene is TRBV19, the J gene TRBJ1-5; D uncertain. The germline V gene has CDR1 LNHDA and CDR2 SQIVND (reference sequence). Trimming took 6 bases from V and 4 from J, leaving 10 bases between them. The CDR3 consists of 13 residues. The CDR3 sequence is CASRRQPNQPQHF. CDR3 nucleotide sequence: TGTGCCAGTAGGAGGCAACCGAATCAGCCCCAGCATTTT.

V is TRBV7-3 and J is TRBJ1-1; D not resolved. Trimming took off 2 bases at V and 3 bases at J, with 7 bases between the two ends. CDR3 length equals 13 residues. Germline V gives CDR1 SGHTA, CDR2 FQGTGA. CDR3 region: CASSLSRDTEAFF. CDR3 DNA: TGTGCCAGCAGCTTATCTCGAGACACTGAAGCTTTCTTT.

The chain joins TRBV7-2 to TRBJ2-2, with no clear D. Germline CDR1 reads SGHTA; CDR2 reads FQGNSA. The ends were cut back, 5 bases at V and 4 bases at J, with 20 bases in the middle. The CDR3 extends over 17 amino acids. The chain's CDR3 is CASSPEGRRRGTGELFF. The CDR3 nucleotides are TGTGCCAGCAGCCCCGAAGGAAGGAGACGAGGCACCGGGGAGCTGTTTTTT.

V and J are TRBV9 and TRBJ1-1, with a weak D call TRBD1 (5 bases). CDR1 is SGDLS, CDR2 YYNGEE, per germline. The CDR3 extends over 14 amino acids. V was trimmed by 0 bases and J by 8 bases, leaving 14 bases between them. The CDR3 coding sequence is TGTGCCAGCAGCGTAGGTTCAGGGAGAGCCGAAGCTTTCTTT. Translating gives CASSVGSGRAEAFF.

V gene TRBV29-1 combines with J gene TRBJ2-1; D is perhaps TRBD1 (5 bases). Germline-derived CDR1 and CDR2 are SQVTM and ANQGSEA. The CDR3 covers 14 residues. V was shortened by 3 bases and J by 5 bases, with 14 bases between the two germline ends. The CDR3 sequence: CSVESSRVHNEQFF. The CDR3 nucleotides are TGCAGCGTTGAGTCTTCCAGGGTGCACAATGAGCAGTTCTTC.

The J gene is TRBJ1-2, the V gene TRBV6-1; D possibly corresponds to TRBD1 (5 bases). From germline, CDR1 is MNHNS and CDR2 SASEGT. Trimming pared 8 bases from V and 1 base from J, leaving 17 bases between. The CDR3 extends over 15 amino acids. The CDR3 coding sequence is TGTGCCAGCCAATCCAGGGTTCCCCTTAACTATGGCTACACCTTC. Encoded protein: CASQSRVPLNYGYTF.

As DNA, the CDR3 is TGTGCCAGTACCAATGCATGGGACAGCAATGAGCAGTTCTTC. Translation gives CASTNAWDSNEQFF. The chain combines TRBV19 with TRBJ2-1; 7 nucleotides line up with TRBD1. V gave up 7 bases and J gave up 6 bases; unmatched junction bases: 9. The CDR3 covers 14 residues. Per the germline V gene, CDR1 is LNHDA and CDR2 is SQIVND (reference sequence). The full variable domain, in which reference TRBV19 and TRBJ2-1 provide the parts outside the CDR3, is DGGITQSPKYLFRKEGQNVTLSCEQNLNHDAMYWYRQDPGQGLRLIYYSQIVNDFQKGDIAEGYSVSREKKESFPLTVTSAQKNPTAFYLCASTNAWDSNEQFFGPGTRLTVL.

V gene TRBV30 combines with J gene TRBJ1-3; D unclear. Per germline, CDR1 GTSNPN and CDR2 SVGIG (reference sequence). The CDR3 sequence is 14 residues long. V gave up 3 bases and J gave up 0 bases, with 9 bases separating them. The CDR3 is CAWRIKNSGNTIYF. The CDR3 DNA follows: TGTGCCTGGAGGATAAAGAACTCTGGAAACACCATATATTTT.

This rearrangement joins TRBV9 to TRBJ2-1, with 14 bases identical to TRBD2. The CDR3 is 16 residues long. The junction had 8 bases not matched to a gene; V was cut back by 4 bases and J by 8 bases. Per germline, CDR1 SGDLS and CDR2 YYNGEE. This CDR3 is CASSPRGLAGDHEQFF. CDR3 coding DNA: TGTGCCAGCAGCCCCCGGGGACTAGCGGGAGACCATGAGCAGTTCTTC.

The chain combines TRBV19 with TRBJ2-5, with 7 nucleotides matching TRBD1. CDR1 LNHDA and CDR2 SQIVND come from the germline V gene (reference sequence). This CDR3 is built from 16 residues. The V segment lost 4 bases and the J segment 0 bases; nucleotides outside the gene matches: 8. The CDR3 coding sequence is TGTGCCAGTAGTAGCATACCGGGACAGTACCAAGAGACCCAGTACTTC. Amino acid sequence: CASSSIPGQYQETQYF.

A note on this clone: One end of the junction fails to match germline, which may point to a read error. CDR3 sequence (DNA): TGTGCTAGCACCCCTATCCCCACTAGCCGCGCAGATACGCAGTATTTT. Its protein is CASTPIPTSRADTQYF. V gene TRBV7-7 combines with J gene TRBJ2-3, with D perhaps TRBD2 (6 bases). The CDR3 sequence is 16 residues long. CDR1 is SSHAT, CDR2 FNYEAQ, per germline (reference sequence).

The chain carries TRBV7-9 and TRBJ2-2; D gene uncertain. This CDR3 has 11 amino acids. Trimming shortened V by 2 bases and J by 7 bases, and 2 bases separated the two germline ends. From germline, CDR1 is SEHNR and CDR2 FQNEAQ (reference sequence). CDR3 nucleotide sequence: TGTGCCAGCAGCTTAATCGGGGAGCTGTTTTTT. This sequence encodes CASSLIGELFF.

The V gene is TRBV6-5, the J gene TRBJ2-7, with 7 bases lining up with TRBD2. The CDR3 runs 14 residues. Per the germline V gene, CDR1 is MNHEY and CDR2 is SVGAGI. V shed 9 bases, J shed 6 bases, and the junction held 14 bases outside the gene matches. CDR3 sequence: CASGPGLNYGEQYF. Written as DNA, the CDR3 is TGTGCCAGTGGGCCGGGACTAAACTACGGCGAGCAGTACTTC.

The J gene is TRBJ2-2, the V gene TRBV11-2; D gene unclear. The CDR3 covers 15 residues. Germline CDR1 and CDR2: SGHAT and FQNNGV. Between the trimmed V and J ends, which lost 4 bases and 3 bases, there was a span of 12 bases. In DNA form, the CDR3 reads TGTGCCAGCAGCTCACTCCGGACGTACACCGGGGAGCTGTTTTTT. It is translated as CASSSLRTYTGELFF.

V is TRBV7-3 and J is TRBJ2-7; D remains unclear. The V gene's germline CDR1 is SGHTA and CDR2 FQGTGA. This CDR3 has 12 residues. V was trimmed by 3 bases and J by 4 bases, leaving 7 bases between them. CDR3 in DNA: TGTGCCAGCAGCTTTTCTCGGTACGAGCAGTACTTC. Translated, it gives CASSFSRYEQYF.

The chain combines TRBV5-6 with TRBJ2-7, with D maybe TRBD1 (5 bases). The germline V gene encodes CDR1 SGHDT and CDR2 YYEEEE. The V end lost 3 bases, the J end lost 10 bases, and 17 bases lay between the germline ends. The CDR3 spans 13 residues. CDR3 DNA: TGTGCCAGCAGCTGGGATCGACAAGGGGAACAGTACTTC. Protein product: CASSWDRQGEQYF.

This chain links TRBV28 with TRBJ2-5; D possibly uses TRBD1 or TRBD2 (5 bases each). The ends were cut back, 2 bases at V and 5 bases at J, with 12 bases in the middle. CDR1 and CDR2 from the germline V gene are MDHEN and SYDVKM. The CDR3 sequence is 14 residues long. The CDR3 sequence is CASSLIPREETQYF. The CDR3 DNA sequence: TGTGCCAGCAGTTTAATCCCCAGGGAGGAGACCCAGTACTTC. Using reference TRBV28 and TRBJ2-5 for the parts outside the CDR3, the full variable domain is DVKVTQSSRYLVKRTGEKVFLECVQDMDHENMFWYRQDPGLGLRLIYFSYDVKMKEKGDIPEGYSVSREKKERFSLILESASTNQTSMYLCASSLIPREETQYFGPGTRLLVL.

This chain connects TRBV2 to TRBJ2-5, with D perhaps TRBD2 (5 bases). The CDR3 runs 14 residues. Deletions cut 3 bases from V and 2 bases from J, with 10 bases between. Germline loops: CDR1 SNHLY, CDR2 FYNNEI. CDR3 loop: CASSEDLGQETQYF. For the CDR3, the DNA is TGTGCCAGCAGTGAGGACTTGGGACAAGAGACCCAGTACTTC.